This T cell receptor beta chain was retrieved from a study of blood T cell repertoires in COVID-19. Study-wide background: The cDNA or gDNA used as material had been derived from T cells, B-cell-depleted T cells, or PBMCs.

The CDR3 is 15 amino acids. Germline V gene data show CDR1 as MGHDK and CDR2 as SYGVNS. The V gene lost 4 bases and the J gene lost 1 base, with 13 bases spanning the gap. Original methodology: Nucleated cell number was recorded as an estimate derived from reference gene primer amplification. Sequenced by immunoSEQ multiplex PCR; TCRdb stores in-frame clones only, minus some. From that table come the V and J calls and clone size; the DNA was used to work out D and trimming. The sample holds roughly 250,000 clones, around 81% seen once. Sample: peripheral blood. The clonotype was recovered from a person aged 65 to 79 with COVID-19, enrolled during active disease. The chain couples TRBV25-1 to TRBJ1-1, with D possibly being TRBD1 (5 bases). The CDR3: CASSAGGQGNTEAFF. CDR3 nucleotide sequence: TGTGCCAGCAGTGCTGGAGGGCAGGGGAACACTGAAGCTTTCTTT.